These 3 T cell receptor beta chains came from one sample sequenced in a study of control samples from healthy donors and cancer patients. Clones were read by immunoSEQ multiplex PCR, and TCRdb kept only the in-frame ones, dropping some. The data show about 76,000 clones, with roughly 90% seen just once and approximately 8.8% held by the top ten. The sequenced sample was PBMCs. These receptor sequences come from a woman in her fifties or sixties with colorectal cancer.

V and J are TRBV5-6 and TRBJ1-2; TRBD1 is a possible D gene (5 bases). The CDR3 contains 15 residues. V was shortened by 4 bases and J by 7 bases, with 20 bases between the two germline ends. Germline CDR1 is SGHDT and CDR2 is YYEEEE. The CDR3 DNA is TGTGCCAGCAGCCCAGGGACGGCAGAAAGGGGTGGCTACACCTTC. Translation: CASSPGTAERGGYTF.

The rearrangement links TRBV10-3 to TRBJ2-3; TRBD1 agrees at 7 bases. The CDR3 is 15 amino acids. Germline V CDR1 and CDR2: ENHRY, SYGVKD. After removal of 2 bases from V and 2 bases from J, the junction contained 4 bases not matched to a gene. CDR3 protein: CAISEGQANTDTQYF. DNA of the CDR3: TGTGCCATCAGTGAGGGACAGGCTAACACAGATACGCAGTATTTT.

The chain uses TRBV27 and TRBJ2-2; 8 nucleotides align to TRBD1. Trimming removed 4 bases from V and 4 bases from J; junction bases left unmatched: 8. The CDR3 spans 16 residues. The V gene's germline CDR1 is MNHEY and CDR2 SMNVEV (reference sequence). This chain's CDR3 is CASSSYGQGGTGELFF. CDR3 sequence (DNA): TGTGCCAGCAGTTCCTACGGACAGGGAGGCACCGGGGAGCTGTTTTTT.